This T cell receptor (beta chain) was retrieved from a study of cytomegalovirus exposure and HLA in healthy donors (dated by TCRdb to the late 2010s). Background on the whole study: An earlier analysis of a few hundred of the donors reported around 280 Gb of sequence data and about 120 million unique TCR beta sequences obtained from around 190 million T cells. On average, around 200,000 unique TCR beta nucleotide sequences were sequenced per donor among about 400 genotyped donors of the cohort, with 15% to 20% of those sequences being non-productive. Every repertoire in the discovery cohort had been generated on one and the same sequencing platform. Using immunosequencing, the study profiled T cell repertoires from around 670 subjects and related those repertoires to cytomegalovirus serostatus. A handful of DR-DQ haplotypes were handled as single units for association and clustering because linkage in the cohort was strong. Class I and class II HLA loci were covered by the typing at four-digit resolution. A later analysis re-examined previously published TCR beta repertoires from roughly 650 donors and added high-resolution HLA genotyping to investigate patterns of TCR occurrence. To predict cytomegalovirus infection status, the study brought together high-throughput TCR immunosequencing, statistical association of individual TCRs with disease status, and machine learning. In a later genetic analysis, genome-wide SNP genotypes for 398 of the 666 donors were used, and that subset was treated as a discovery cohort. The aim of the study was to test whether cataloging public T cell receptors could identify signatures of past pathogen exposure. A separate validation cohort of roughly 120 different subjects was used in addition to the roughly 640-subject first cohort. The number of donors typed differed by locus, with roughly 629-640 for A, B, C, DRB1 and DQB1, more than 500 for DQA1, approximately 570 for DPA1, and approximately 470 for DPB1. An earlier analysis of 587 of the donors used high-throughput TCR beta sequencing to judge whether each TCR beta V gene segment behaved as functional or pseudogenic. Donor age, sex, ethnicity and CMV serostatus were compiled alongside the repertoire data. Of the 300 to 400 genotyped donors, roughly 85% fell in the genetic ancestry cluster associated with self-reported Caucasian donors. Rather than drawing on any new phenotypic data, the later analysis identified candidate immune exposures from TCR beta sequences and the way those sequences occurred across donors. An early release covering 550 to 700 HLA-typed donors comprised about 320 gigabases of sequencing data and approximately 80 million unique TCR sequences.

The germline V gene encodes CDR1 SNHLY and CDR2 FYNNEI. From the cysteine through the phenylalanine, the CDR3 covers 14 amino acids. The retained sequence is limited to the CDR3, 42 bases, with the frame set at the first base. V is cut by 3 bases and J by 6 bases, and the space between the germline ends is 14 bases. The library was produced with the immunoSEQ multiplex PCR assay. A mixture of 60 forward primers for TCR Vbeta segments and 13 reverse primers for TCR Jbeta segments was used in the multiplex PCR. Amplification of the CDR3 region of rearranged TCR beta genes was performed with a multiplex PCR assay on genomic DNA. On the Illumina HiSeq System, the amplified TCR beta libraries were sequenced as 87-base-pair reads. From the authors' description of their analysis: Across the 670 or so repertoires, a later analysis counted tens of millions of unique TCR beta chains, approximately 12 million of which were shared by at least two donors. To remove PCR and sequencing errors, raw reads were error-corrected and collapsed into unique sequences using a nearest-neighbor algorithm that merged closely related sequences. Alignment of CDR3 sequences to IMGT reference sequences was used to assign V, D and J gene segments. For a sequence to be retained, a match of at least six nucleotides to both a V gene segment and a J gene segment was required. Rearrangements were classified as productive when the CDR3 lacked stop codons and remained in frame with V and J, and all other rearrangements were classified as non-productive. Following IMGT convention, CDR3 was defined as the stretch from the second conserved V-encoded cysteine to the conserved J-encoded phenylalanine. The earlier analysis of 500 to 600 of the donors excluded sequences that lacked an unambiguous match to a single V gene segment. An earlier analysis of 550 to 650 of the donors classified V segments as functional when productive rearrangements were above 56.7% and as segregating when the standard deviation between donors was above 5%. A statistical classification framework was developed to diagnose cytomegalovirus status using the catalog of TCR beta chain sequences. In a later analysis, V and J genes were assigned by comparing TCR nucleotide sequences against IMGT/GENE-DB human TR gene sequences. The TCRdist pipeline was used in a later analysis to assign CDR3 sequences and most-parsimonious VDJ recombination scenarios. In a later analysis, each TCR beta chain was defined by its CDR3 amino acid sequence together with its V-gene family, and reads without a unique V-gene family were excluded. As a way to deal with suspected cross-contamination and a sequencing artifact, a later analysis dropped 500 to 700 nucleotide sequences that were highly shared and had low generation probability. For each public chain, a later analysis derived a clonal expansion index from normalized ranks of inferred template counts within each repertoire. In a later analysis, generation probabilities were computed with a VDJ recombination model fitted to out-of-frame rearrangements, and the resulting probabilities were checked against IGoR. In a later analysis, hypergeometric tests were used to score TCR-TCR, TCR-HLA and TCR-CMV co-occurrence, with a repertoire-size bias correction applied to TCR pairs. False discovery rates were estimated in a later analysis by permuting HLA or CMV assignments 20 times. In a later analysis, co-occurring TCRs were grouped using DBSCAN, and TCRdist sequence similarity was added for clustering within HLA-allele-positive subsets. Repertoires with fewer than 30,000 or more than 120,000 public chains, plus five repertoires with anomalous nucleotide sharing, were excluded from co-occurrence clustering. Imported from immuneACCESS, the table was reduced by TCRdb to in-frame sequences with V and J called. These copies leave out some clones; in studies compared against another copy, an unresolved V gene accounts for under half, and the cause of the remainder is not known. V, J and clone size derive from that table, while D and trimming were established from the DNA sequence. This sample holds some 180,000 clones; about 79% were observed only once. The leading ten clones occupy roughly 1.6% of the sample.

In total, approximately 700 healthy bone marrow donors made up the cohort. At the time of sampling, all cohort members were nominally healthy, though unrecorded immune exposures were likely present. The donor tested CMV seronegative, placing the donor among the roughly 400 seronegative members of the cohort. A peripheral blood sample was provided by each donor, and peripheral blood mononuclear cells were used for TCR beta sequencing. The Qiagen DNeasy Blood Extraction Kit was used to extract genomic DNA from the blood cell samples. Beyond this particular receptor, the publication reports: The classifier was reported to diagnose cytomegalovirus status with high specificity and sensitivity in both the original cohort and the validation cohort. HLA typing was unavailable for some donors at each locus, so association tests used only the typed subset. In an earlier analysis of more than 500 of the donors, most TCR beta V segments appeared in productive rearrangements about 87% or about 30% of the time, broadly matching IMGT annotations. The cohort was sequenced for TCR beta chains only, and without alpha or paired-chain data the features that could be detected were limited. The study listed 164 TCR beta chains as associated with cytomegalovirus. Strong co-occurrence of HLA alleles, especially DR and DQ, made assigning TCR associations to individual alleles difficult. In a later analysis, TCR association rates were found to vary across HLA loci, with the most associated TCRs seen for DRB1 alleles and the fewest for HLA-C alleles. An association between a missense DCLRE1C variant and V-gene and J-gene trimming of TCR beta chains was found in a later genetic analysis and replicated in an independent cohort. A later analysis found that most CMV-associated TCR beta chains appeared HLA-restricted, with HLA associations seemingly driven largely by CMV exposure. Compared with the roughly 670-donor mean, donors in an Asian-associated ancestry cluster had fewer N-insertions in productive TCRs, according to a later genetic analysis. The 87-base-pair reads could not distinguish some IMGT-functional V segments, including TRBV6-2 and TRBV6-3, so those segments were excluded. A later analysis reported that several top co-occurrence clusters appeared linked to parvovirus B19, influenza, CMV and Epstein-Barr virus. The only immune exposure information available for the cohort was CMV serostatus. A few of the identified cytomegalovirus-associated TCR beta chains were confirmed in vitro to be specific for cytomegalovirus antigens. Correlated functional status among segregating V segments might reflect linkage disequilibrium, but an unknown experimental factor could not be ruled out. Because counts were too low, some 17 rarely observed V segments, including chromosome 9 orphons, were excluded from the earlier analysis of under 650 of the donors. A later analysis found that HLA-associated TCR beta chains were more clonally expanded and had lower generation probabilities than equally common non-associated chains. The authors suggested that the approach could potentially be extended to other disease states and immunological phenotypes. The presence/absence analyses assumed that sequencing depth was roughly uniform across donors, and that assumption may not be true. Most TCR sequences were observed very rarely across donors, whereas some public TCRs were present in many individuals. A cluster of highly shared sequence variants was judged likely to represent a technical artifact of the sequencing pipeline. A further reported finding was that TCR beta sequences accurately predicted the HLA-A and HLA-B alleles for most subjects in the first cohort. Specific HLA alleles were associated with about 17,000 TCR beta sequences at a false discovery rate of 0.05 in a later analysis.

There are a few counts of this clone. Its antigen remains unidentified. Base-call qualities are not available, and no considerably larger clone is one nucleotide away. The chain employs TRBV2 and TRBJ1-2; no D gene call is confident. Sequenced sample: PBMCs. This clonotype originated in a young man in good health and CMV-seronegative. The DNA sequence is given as TGTGCCAGCAGTGACGTCAGACATTCGGATGGCTACACCTTC. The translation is CASSDVRHSDGYTF.